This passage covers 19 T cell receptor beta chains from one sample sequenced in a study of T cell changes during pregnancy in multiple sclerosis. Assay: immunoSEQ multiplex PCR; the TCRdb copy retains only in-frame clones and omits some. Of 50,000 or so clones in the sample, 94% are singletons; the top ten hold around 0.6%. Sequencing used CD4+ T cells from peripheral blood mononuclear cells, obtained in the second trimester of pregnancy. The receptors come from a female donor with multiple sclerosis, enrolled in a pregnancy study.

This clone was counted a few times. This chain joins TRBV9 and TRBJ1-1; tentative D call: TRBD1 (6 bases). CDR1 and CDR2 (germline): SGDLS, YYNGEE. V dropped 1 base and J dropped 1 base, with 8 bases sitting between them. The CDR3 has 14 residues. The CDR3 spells CASSVLQGNTEAFF. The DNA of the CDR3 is TGTGCCAGCAGCGTATTACAGGGGAACACTGAAGCTTTCTTT. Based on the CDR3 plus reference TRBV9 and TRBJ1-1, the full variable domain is DSGVTQTPKHLITATGQRVTLRCSPRSGDLSVYWYQQSLDQGLQFLIQYYNGEERAKGNILERFSAQQFPDLHSELNLSSLELGDSALYFCASSVLQGNTEAFFGQGTRLTVV.

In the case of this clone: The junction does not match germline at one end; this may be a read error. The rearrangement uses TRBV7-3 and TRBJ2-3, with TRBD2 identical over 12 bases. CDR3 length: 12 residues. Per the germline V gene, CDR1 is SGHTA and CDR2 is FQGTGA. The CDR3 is CASSPSGGATYF. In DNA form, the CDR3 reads TGTGCCAGCAGCCCTAGCGGGGGGGCCACTTACTTT.

CDR3 region: CASGKRTGVGSGANVLTF. The CDR3 nucleotides are TGTGCCAGCGGAAAAAGGACAGGGGTGGGCTCTGGGGCCAACGTCCTGACTTTC. J is TRBJ2-6 and V is TRBV5-6; 9 bases match TRBD1. V shed 7 bases, J shed 0 bases, and the junction held 11 bases outside the gene matches. CDR1 SGHDT and CDR2 YYEEEE come from the germline V gene. This CDR3 is built from 18 residues.

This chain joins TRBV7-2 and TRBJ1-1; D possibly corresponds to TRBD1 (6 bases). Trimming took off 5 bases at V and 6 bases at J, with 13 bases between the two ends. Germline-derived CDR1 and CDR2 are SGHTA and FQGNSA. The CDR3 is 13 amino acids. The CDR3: CASSTDGGPEAFF. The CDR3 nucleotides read TGTGCCAGCAGCACCGACGGGGGGCCTGAAGCTTTCTTT.

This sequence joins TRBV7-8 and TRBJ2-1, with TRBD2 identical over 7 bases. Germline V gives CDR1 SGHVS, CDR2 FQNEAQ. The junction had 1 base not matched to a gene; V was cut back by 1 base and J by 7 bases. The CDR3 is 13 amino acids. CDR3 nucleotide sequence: TGTGCCAGCAGCTTAGGGCGGGAGAATGAGCAGTTCTTC. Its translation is CASSLGRENEQFF.

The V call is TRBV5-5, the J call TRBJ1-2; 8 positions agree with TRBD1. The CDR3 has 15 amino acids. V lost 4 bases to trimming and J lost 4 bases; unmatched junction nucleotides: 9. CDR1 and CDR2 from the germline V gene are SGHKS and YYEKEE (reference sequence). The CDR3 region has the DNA TGTGCCAGCAGCCCCCAGACAGGGGAAGGCTATGGCTACACCTTC. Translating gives CASSPQTGEGYGYTF.

The CDR3 DNA reads as TGTGCCAGCAGCTCCACCACTAGAGCCGGCACAGATACGCAGTATTTT. Encoded protein: CASSSTTRAGTDTQYF. The V call is TRBV5-6, the J call TRBJ2-3; a possible D gene is TRBD2 (5 bases). Germline V gene sequence: CDR1 SGHDT, CDR2 YYEEEE. CDR3 length: 16 residues. Trimming stripped 3 bases from V and 1 base from J, with 15 bases between.

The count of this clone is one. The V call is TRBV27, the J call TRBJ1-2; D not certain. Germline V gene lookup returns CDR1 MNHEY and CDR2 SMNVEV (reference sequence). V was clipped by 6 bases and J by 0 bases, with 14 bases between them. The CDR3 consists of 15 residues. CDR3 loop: CASRPRGQTNYGYTF. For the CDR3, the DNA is TGTGCCAGCAGACCTCGTGGGCAGACTAACTATGGCTACACCTTC.

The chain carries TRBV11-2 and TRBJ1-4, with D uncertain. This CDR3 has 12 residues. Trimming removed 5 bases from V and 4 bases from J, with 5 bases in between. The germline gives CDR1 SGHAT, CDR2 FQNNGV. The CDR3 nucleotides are TGTGCCAGCAGCCTAAATAATGAAAAACTGTTTTTT. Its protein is CASSLNNEKLFF.

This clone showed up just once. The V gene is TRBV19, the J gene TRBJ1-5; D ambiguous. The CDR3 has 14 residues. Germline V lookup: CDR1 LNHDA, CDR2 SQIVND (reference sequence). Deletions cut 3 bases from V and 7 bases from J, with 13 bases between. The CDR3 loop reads CASSIIGPGQPQHF. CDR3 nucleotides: TGTGCCAGTAGTATTATAGGGCCGGGGCAGCCCCAGCATTTT.

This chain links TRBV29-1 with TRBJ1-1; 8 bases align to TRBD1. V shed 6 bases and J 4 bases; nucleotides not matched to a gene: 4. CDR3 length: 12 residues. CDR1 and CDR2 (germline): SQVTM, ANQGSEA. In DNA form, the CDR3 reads TGCAGCGTGGGGACAGGCTTCACTGAAGCTTTCTTT. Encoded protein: CSVGTGFTEAFF.

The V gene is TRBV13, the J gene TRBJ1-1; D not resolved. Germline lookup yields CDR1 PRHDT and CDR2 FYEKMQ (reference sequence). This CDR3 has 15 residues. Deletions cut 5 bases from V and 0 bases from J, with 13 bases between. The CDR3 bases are TGTGCCAGCAGCAGTAGACGGGTTATGAACACTGAAGCTTTCTTT. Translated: CASSSRRVMNTEAFF.

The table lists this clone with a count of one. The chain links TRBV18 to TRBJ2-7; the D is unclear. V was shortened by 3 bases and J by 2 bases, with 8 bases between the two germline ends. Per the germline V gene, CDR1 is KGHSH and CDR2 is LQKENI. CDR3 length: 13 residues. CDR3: CASSPPVTYEQYF. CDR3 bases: TGTGCCAGCTCACCCCCAGTTACCTACGAGCAGTACTTC.

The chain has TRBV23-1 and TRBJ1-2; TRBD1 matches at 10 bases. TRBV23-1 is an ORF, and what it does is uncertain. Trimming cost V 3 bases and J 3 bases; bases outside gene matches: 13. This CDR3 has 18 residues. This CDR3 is CASSQQSLDRGWDYGYTF. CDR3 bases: TGCGCCAGCAGTCAGCAATCTCTGGACAGGGGGTGGGACTATGGCTACACCTTC.

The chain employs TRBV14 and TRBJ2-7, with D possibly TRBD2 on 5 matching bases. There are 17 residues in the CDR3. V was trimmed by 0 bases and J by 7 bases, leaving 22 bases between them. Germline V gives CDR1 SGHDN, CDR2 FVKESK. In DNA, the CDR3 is TGTGCCAGCAGCCAAGAGTGGGTTACCGGGAACTTGGAGGAGCAGTACTTC. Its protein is CASSQEWVTGNLEEQYF. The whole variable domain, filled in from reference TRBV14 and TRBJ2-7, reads EAGVTQFPSHSVIEKGQTVTLRCDPISGHDNLYWYRRVMGKEIKFLLHFVKESKQDESGMPNNRFLAERTGGTYSTLKVQPAELEDSGVYFCASSQEWVTGNLEEQYFGPGTRLTVT.

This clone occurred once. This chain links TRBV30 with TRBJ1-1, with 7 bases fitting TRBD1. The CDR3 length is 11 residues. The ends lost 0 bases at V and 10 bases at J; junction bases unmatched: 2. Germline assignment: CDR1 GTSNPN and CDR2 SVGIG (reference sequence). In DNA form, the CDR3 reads TGTGCCTGGAGTGTACAGGGGAGAGCTTTCTTT. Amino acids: CAWSVQGRAFF.

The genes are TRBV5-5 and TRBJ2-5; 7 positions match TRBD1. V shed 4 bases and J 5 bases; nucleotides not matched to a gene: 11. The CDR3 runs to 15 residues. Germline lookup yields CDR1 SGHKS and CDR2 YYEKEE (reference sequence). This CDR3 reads CASSRRQGSGETQYF. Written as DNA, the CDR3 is TGTGCCAGCAGCCGAAGACAGGGCTCCGGGGAGACCCAGTACTTC.

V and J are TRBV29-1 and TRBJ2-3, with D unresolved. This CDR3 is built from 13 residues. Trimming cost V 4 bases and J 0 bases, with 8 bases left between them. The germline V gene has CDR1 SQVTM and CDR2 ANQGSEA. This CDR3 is CSVVQPSTDTQYF. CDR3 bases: TGCAGCGTTGTACAGCCTAGCACAGATACGCAGTATTTT.

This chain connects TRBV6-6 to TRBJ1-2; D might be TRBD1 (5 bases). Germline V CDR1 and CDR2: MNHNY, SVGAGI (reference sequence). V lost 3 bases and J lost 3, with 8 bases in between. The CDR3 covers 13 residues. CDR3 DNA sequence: TGTGCCAGCAGTTATTGGGGGGACTATGGCTACACCTTC. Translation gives CASSYWGDYGYTF.